This TCR beta chain came from a study of OX40 agonist ivuxolimab in advanced cancers. Study-level background: The costimulatory receptor OX40 (CD134) was targeted by ivuxolimab, a fully human IgG2 agonistic monoclonal antibody. Intravenous ivuxolimab was administered to patients every 2 weeks at six dose levels: 0.01, 0.1, 0.3, 1.5, 3 and 10 mg/kg. Among the 50 to 55 dose-escalation patients, some 20 had hepatocellular carcinoma, approximately 15 melanoma, 9 renal cell carcinoma and 9 head and neck cancer. A male proportion of 82.7% and a mean age of about 60 years, ranging from 23 to 79, were recorded for the dose-escalation cohort. Patients were allowed to have had prior anti-PD-1, anti-PD-L1 or anti-CTLA-4 therapy, and approximately 43% of the dose-escalation patients had previously received checkpoint inhibitors. Partial responses occurred in three dose-escalation patients: two with cutaneous melanoma and one with hepatocellular carcinoma. The point of sequencing TCRbeta in the periphery was to test whether ivuxolimab changed TCR sequence diversity and drove clonal T-cell expansion. The paper covers the monotherapy dose-escalation part of the phase I ivuxolimab trial, which included N of about 56 patients.

Beyond this particular receptor, the publication reports: Partial responders in the 0.1-3.0 mg/kg groups had among the lowest normalized peripheral clonal expansion, especially among CD8+ T cells. On average, CD8+ T cells showed more expanded clones than CD4+ T cells after ivuxolimab. The antigen specificity of the clonally expanded peripheral T cells was not determined. Low levels of normalized T-cell clonal expansion were also seen in some patients who did not respond. At doses of 0.1 to 3.0 mg/kg, clonal expansion of both CD4+ and CD8+ T cells in blood was seen between baseline and week 6.

Genomic DNA was extracted from sorted cells for sequencing of the TCRbeta CDR3 region. The immunoSEQ Assay was used for sequencing of TCRbeta CDR3 regions. TCRdb obtained this table from immuneACCESS and retained in-frame rearrangements with V and J assigned. These tables miss some clones; where compared with another copy, unresolved V genes account for less than half of the shortfall, and the remainder is unexplained. A total of tens of thousands of clones appear in this sample, 70% to 90% of them only once. The top ten constitute 0.85% of the sample. A word on this clone: No cognate antigen has been identified for it. Per-base qualities were not stored, and no clone one base away is much larger.

Trimming at the junction amounts to 3 bases on V and 0 bases on J, and the germline ends lie 12 bases apart. The CDR3 goes from the cysteine to the phenylalanine over 16 residues. Just CDR3 DNA is preserved here, 48 bases in frame from base 1. The CDR1 and CDR2 encoded by the germline V gene are SGHTA and FQGNSA. The trial excluded patients who had a history of autoimmune disease or who were on systemic immunosuppression. In every dose cohort, peripheral blood was drawn for TCR sequencing at baseline, cycle 4 day 1, and cycle 7 day 1. Samples were obtained from an open-label, multicenter, first-in-human phase I dose-escalation trial of ivuxolimab. Adults with locally advanced or metastatic melanoma, renal cell, hepatocellular, or head and neck squamous cell carcinoma were enrolled in the trial. Before TCR sequencing, CD4+ T cells and CD8+ T cells from peripheral blood were sorted into separate populations.

The sample here was CD4+ or CD8+ T cells sorted from blood, taken in a trial of the OX40 agonist ivuxolimab. Here the chain combines TRBV7-2 and TRBJ1-3; possibly the D gene is TRBD1, per 5 matching bases. The receptor comes from an adult with an advanced solid tumor such as melanoma, head and neck, liver or kidney cancer. The bases are TGTGCCAGCAGCTTGGTACAGGCGAACTCTGGAAACACCATATATTTT. It translates as CASSLVQANSGNTIYF.